The TCR beta chain described here comes from a study of response to subunit inactivated influenza vaccine. Turning to this clonotype: The antigen is undetermined.

The germline V gene has CDR1 SGHVS and CDR2 FQNEAQ. This CDR3 is built from 15 residues. V shed 2 bases and J shed 0 bases, with 8 bases lying between them. Regarding the study as a whole: The authors suggested that every seasonal influenza vaccination recruits few new T cells.

From the RT-PCR reads, TCRdb called clonotypes with MiXCR, one entry per CDR3 protein. This table has approximately 730,000 distinct CDR3 sequences, approximately 15% appearing once. The sequence derives from a man over 45 who received an inactivated influenza vaccine. The V call is TRBV7-8, the J call TRBJ1-5; D is uncertain. Source: PBMCs from blood, taken 14 days before vaccination. CDR3 nucleotides: TGTGCCAGCAGCTTAACAATCACTAGCAATCAGCCCCAGCATTTT. This encodes CASSLTITSNQPQHF.